This T cell receptor beta chain was identified during a study of spatial heterogeneity in lung cancer. Findings and caveats of the study: Blood contained ubiquitous expanded tumor TCRs more at resection than at follow-up.

V lost 10 bases to trimming and J lost 4 bases, with 12 bases between them. The CDR3 totals 12 residues. Germline values: CDR1 ENHRY, CDR2 SYGVKD. In its sample, this clonotype was seen many times. Its antigen is not identified. Using its own MiXCR run on the 5' RACE reads, TCRdb lists one record per CDR3 protein. Of some 120,000 distinct CDR3 sequences listed, 9% to 15% are singletons. The time point: blood at routine non-recurrence follow-up after resection. No cell sorting; template was whole RNA from tumor, lung tissue or PBMC. The receptor's source is a male donor with early-stage non-small cell lung cancer. Source: PBMCs, taken at follow-up. V and J are TRBV10-3 and TRBJ2-3; tentatively, D is TRBD1 (7 bases). CDR3 DNA sequence: TGTGCCACGGGGGACAGTTCAGATACGCAGTATTTT. Its protein is CATGDSSDTQYF.